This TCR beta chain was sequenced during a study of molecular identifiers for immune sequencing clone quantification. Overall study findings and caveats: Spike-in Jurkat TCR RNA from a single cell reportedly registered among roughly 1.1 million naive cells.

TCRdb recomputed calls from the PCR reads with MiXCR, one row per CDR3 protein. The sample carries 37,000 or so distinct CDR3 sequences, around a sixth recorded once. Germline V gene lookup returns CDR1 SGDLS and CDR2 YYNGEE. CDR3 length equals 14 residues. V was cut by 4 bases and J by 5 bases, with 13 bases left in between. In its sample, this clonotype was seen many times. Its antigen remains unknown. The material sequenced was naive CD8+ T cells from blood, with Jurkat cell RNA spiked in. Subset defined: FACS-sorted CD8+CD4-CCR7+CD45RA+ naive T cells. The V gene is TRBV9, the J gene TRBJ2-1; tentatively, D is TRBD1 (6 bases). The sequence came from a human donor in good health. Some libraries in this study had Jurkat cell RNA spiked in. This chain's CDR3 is CASSPWDKNNEQFF. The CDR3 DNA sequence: TGTGCCAGCAGCCCCTGGGACAAGAACAATGAGCAGTTCTTC.